This T cell receptor beta chain came from a study of beta chain features in type 1 diabetes. Study-level points and caveats: TCRB CDR3 length was moderately but significantly reduced in all four CD4+ subsets of Type 1 diabetes patients. When VDJ junctions were examined, type 1 diabetes patients showed fewer insertions and more deletions. There was no resolution here of whether HLA type influences TCRB rearrangement.

This clone was counted a few times. Its antigen is unknown. This CDR3 spans 16 amino acids. CDR1 is MNHEY, CDR2 SVGAGI, per germline. V lost 4 bases and J 8 bases, leaving 21 bases between the germline ends. TCRB transcripts that were expressed got sequenced, as all of the isolated RNA had been reverse transcribed. Clones were sequenced by immunoSEQ multiplex PCR, and TCRdb holds only the in-frame ones, with some missing. The sample lists about 250,000 clones, about a tenth occurring once. This chain joins TRBV6-5 and TRBJ2-4; D possibly corresponds to TRBD1 (6 bases). The receptor's source is a man aged 25-45 years with type 1 diabetes. Source material: naive CD4+ T cells from blood. This CDR3 is CASSSWVGAPGDIQYF. The CDR3 nucleotides read TGTGCCAGCAGTTCTTGGGTAGGGGCCCCAGGGGACATTCAGTACTTC.